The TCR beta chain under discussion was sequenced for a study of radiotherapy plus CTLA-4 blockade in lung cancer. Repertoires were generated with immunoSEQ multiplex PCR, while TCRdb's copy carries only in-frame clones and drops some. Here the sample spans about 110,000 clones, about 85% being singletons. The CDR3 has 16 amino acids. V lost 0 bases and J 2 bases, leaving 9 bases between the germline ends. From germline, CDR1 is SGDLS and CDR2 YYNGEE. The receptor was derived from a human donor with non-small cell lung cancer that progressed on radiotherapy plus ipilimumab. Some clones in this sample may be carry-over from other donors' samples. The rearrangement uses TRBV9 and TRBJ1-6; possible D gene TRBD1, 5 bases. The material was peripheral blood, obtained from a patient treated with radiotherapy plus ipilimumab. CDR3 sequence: CASSVAGGPYNSPLHF. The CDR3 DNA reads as TGTGCCAGCAGCGTAGCCGGGGGTCCCTATAATTCACCCCTCCACTTT. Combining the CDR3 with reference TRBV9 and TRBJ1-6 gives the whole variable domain DSGVTQTPKHLITATGQRVTLRCSPRSGDLSVYWYQQSLDQGLQFLIQYYNGEERAKGNILERFSAQQFPDLHSELNLSSLELGDSALYFCASSVAGGPYNSPLHFGNGTRLTVT.